A single sample gave rise to the 5 T cell receptor beta chains below, sequenced in a study of T-cell memory formation after mild COVID-19. TCRdb independently ran MiXCR on the 5' RACE reads; one entry per CDR3 protein. Found here are about 450,000 distinct CDR3 sequences, roughly a quarter of them singletons; the top ten hold 10% to 15%. The source material was PBMCs or a T cell subset sorted from them (not recorded which). These receptors all come from an adult woman who had mild COVID-19 (a few samples of this study predate the infection). Cell type and time point are not known.

The chain carries TRBV6-6 and TRBJ1-2, with 10 bases fitting TRBD1. Germline assignment: CDR1 MNHNY and CDR2 SVGAGI (reference sequence). The CDR3 is 15 amino acids. After removal of 5 bases from V and 2 bases from J, the junction contained 5 bases not matched to a gene. CDR3 sequence reads: CASSPWTGGNYGYTF. The CDR3 DNA sequence: TGTGCCAGCAGTCCATGGACAGGGGGGAACTATGGCTACACCTTC.

The chain recombines TRBV14 with TRBJ2-1; 9 bases line up with TRBD2. V dropped 0 bases and J dropped 7; count of bases not matched to a gene: 16. Germline loops: CDR1 SGHDN, CDR2 FVKESK. This CDR3 is built from 19 residues. The CDR3 loop reads CASSQDIILAGPSWNEQFF. The CDR3 DNA reads as TGTGCCAGCAGCCAAGATATTATACTAGCGGGTCCCTCGTGGAATGAGCAGTTCTTC. The complete variable domain, with remaining parts taken from reference TRBV14 and TRBJ2-1, reads EAGVTQFPSHSVIEKGQTVTLRCDPISGHDNLYWYRRVMGKEIKFLLHFVKESKQDESGMPNNRFLAERTGGTYSTLKVQPAELEDSGVYFCASSQDIILAGPSWNEQFFGPGTRLTVL.

This clonotype occurred a few times. The V and J genes are TRBV5-1 and TRBJ1-2, with 8 bases that match TRBD1. CDR3 length equals 14 residues. Trimming at V came to 4 bases and at J to 3 bases, leaving 5 bases not matched to a gene. The V gene's germline CDR1 is SGHRS and CDR2 YFSETQ. CDR3 in DNA: TGCGCCAGCAGCACCCGACAGGGGCACTATGGCTACACCTTC. The encoded protein is CASSTRQGHYGYTF.

This clonotype was counted a few times. The chain joins TRBV7-6 to TRBJ1-1, with D unresolved. This CDR3 spans 13 amino acids. The germline CDR1 and CDR2 sequences are SGHVS and FNYEAQ. V was shortened by 5 bases and J by 4 bases, with 11 bases between the two germline ends. Here the CDR3 reads CASSPVMGTEAFF. DNA for the CDR3: TGTGCCAGCAGCCCCGTGATGGGCACTGAAGCTTTCTTT.

V gene TRBV5-4 combines with J gene TRBJ2-3; 8 bases align to TRBD2. Germline lookup yields CDR1 SGHNT and CDR2 YYREEE (reference sequence). The CDR3 is 14 amino acids. Losses at the gene ends were 9 bases for V and 5 bases for J; bases not matched to a gene: 11. DNA of the CDR3: TGTGCCACTCCGGGACACCGGGGGGGAGATACGCAGTATTTT. Translated: CATPGHRGGDTQYF.